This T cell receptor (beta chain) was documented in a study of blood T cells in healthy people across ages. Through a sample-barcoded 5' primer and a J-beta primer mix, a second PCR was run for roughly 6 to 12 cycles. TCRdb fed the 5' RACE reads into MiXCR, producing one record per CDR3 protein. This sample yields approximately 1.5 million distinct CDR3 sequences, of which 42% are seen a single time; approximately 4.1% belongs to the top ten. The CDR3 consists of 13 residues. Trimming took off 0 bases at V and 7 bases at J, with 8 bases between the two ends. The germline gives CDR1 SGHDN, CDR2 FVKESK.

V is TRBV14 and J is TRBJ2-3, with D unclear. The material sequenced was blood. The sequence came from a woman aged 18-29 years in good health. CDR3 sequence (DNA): TGTGCCAGCAGCCAAGATCTCGGATATACGCAGTATTTT. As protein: CASSQDLGYTQYF.